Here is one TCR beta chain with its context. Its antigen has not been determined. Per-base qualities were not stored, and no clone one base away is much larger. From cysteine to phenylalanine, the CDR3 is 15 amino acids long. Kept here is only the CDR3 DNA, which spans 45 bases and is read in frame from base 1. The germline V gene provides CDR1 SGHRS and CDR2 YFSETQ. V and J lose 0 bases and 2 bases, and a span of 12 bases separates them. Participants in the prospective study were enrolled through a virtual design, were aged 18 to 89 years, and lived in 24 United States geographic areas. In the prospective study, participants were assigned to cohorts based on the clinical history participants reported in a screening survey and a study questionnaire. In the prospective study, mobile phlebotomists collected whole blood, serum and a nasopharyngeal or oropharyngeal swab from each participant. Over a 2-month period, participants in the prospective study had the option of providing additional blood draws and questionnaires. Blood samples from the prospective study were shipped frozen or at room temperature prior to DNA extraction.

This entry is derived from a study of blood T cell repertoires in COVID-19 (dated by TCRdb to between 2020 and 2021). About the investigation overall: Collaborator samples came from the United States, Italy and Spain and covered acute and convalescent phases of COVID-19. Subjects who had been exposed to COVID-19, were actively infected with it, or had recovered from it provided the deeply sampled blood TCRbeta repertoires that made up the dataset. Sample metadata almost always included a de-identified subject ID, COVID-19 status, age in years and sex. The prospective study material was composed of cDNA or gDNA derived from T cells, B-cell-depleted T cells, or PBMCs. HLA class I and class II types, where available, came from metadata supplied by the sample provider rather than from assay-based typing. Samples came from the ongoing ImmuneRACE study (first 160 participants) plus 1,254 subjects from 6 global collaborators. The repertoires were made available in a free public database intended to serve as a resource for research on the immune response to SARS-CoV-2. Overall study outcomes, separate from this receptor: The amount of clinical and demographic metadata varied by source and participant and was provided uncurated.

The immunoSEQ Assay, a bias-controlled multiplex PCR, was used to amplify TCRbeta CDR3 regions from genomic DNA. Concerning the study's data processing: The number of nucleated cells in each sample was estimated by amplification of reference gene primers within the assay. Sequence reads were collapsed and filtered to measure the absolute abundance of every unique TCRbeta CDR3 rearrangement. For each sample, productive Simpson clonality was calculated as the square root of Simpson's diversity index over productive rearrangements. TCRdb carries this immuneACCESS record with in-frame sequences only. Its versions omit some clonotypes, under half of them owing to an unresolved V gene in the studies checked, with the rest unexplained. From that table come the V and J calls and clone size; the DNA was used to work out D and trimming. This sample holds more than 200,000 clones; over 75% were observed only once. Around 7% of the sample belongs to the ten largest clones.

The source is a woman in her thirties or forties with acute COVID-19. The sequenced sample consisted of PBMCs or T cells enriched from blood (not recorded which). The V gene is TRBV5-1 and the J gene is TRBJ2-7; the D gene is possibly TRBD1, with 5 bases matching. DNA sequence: TGCGCCAGCAGCTTGGTCCCAGGGCAAACCTACGAGCAGTACTTC. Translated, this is CASSLVPGQTYEQYF.